This T cell receptor (beta chain) was captured in a study of early T cells in non-severe SARS-CoV-2 infection. Looking at the study overall: Chains stayed unpaired after sequencing of bulk RNA from unsorted whole blood.

The CDR3 runs to 14 residues. Trimming removed 10 bases at V and 1 base at J, with 15 bases between. Germline V gene data show CDR1 as MNHNS and CDR2 as SASEGT. Study findings and constraints: Matching against VDJdb likely underestimated virus-specific expansions, favoring anti-spike CD8.

Regarding this clonotype: Antigen specificity is unknown.

Individual cDNA molecules carried attached unique molecular identifiers. MiXCR, applied by TCRdb to the 5' RACE reads, yields one record per CDR3 protein. This sample has about 81,000 distinct CDR3 sequences, with around 15% found just once. This clonotype was obtained from an adult who was a healthcare worker with PCR-confirmed SARS-CoV-2 infection or an uninfected control (not recorded which). Sequenced: whole blood. The gene calls are TRBV6-1 and TRBJ2-3, with a possible D match to TRBD1 (6 bases). As DNA, the CDR3 is TGTGCCACCAAGAGGGGGAGAGGCACAGATACGCAGTATTTT. Translating it yields CATKRGRGTDTQYF.